This T cell receptor (beta chain) was retrieved from a study of cytomegalovirus exposure and HLA in healthy donors (TCRdb year 2017). As for the study more broadly: An earlier analysis of approximately 590 of the donors reported approximately 270 Gb of sequence data and roughly 100 million unique TCR beta sequences from 150 million to 200 million T cells. About 320 gigabases of sequencing data and 70 million to 85 million unique TCR sequences were included in an early release covering roughly 700 HLA-typed donors. High-throughput TCR immunosequencing, statistical association of individual TCRs with disease status, and machine learning were combined to predict cytomegalovirus infection status. Roughly five DR-DQ haplotypes were handled as single units for association and clustering, since linkage in the cohort was strong. To decide whether each TCR beta V gene segment behaved as functional or pseudogenic, an earlier analysis of 587 of the donors relied on high-throughput TCR beta sequencing. A later analysis re-analyzed previously published TCR beta repertoires from hundreds of donors and added high-resolution HLA genotyping to study TCR occurrence patterns. In addition to the first cohort of 650 to 800 subjects, a separate validation cohort of 130 or so different subjects was used. All discovery cohort repertoires had been generated using a single sequencing platform. HLA typing included class I and class II loci at four-digit resolution. Genome-wide SNP genotypes for about 65% of the roughly 670 donors were used in a later genetic analysis, which treated that subset as a discovery cohort. On average, 235,054 unique TCR beta nucleotide sequences were sequenced per donor among 350 to 400 genotyped donors of the cohort, with roughly 19% of those sequences being non-productive. The study used immunosequencing to profile the T cell repertoires of about 670 subjects and linked those repertoires to cytomegalovirus serostatus. Typing coverage varied by locus: roughly 620-640 donors for A, B, C, DRB1 and DQB1; more than 500 for DQA1; nearly 610 for DPA1; approximately 470 for DPB1. Of the 350 to 450 genotyped donors, roughly 85% fell in the genetic ancestry cluster associated with self-reported Caucasian donors. Donor age, sex, ethnicity and CMV serostatus were compiled together with the repertoire data. Rather than drawing on any new phenotypic data, the later analysis identified candidate immune exposures from TCR beta sequences and the way those sequences occurred across donors. The study aimed to test whether signatures of past pathogen exposure could be identified by cataloging public T cell receptors.

Details on this clone: No cognate antigen has been identified for it. The record has no base qualities; no much larger clone is one base away.

The germline V gene supplies CDR1 SGHVS and CDR2 FNYEAQ. Including cysteine and phenylalanine, the CDR3 has 13 amino acids. Only the CDR3 region is kept as DNA, spanning 39 bases read in frame from base 1. V gives up 6 bases and J gives up 5 bases, and the segment between their germline ends measures 12 bases. The library was built by means of the immunoSEQ multiplex PCR assay. The multiplex PCR relied on a mix of 60 forward primers for TCR Vbeta segments and 13 reverse primers for TCR Jbeta segments. Amplification of the CDR3 region of rearranged TCR beta genes was performed with a multiplex PCR assay on genomic DNA. On the Illumina HiSeq System, the amplified TCR beta libraries were sequenced as 87-base-pair reads. The authors processed their data as follows. In a later analysis, tens of millions of unique TCR beta chains were counted across the 650 to 700 repertoires, and approximately 11 million of these chains were shared by at least two donors. Raw reads were error-corrected and collapsed into unique sequences by a nearest-neighbor algorithm in which closely related sequences were merged to remove PCR and sequencing errors. Alignment of CDR3 sequences to IMGT reference sequences was used to assign V, D and J gene segments. Each retained sequence needed at least a six-nucleotide match to both a V gene segment and a J gene segment. A rearrangement counted as productive if the CDR3 had no stop codons and remained in frame with V and J, and every other rearrangement counted as non-productive. CDR3 was defined according to IMGT convention as the region running from the second conserved V-encoded cysteine to the conserved J-encoded phenylalanine. The earlier analysis of 550 to 650 of the donors excluded any sequence lacking an unambiguous match to a single V gene segment. An earlier analysis of just under 600 of the donors called V segments functional above 56.7% productive rearrangements and segregating when the between-donor standard deviation exceeded 5%. To diagnose cytomegalovirus status from the catalog of TCR beta chain sequences, a statistical classification framework was built. In a later analysis, V and J genes were assigned by comparing TCR nucleotide sequences against IMGT/GENE-DB human TR gene sequences. In a later analysis, CDR3 sequences and most-parsimonious VDJ recombination scenarios were assigned using the TCRdist pipeline. In a later analysis, every TCR beta chain was defined by the combination of its CDR3 amino acid sequence and its V-gene family, and reads without a unique V-gene family were dropped. To address suspected cross-contamination and a sequencing artifact, a later analysis removed several hundred highly shared, low-generation-probability nucleotide sequences. A later analysis calculated a clonal expansion index for each public chain from normalized within-repertoire ranks of inferred template counts. Generation probabilities in a later analysis came from a VDJ recombination model fitted to out-of-frame rearrangements, and those results were checked against IGoR. In a later analysis, TCR-TCR, TCR-HLA and TCR-CMV co-occurrence was scored with hypergeometric tests, and a repertoire-size bias correction was applied to TCR pairs. False discovery rates were estimated in a later analysis by permuting HLA or CMV assignments 20 times. In a later analysis, co-occurring TCRs were grouped using DBSCAN, with TCRdist sequence similarity added in when clustering inside HLA-allele-positive subsets. Repertoires with fewer than 30,000 or more than 120,000 public chains, plus five repertoires with anomalous nucleotide sharing, were excluded from co-occurrence clustering. TCRdb obtained this table from immuneACCESS and retained in-frame rearrangements with V and J assigned. These tables miss some clones; where compared with another copy, unresolved V genes account for less than half of the shortfall, and the remainder is unexplained. Clone size and the V and J calls come from that table; the DNA yielded D and trimming. A total of 90,000 to 150,000 clones appear in this sample, nearly 80% of them only once. Approximately 3.5% of the sample is in the top ten clones.

In total, approximately 610 healthy bone marrow donors made up the cohort. All cohort members were sampled while nominally healthy, although unrecorded immune exposures were likely present. The donor tested CMV seropositive and was one of the 289 seropositive cohort members. Each donor provided a peripheral blood sample, and peripheral blood mononuclear cells were used for TCR beta sequencing. Genomic DNA was extracted from the blood cell samples with the Qiagen DNeasy Blood Extraction Kit. Findings and caveats that apply to the study as a whole: A cluster of highly shared sequence variants was judged likely to represent a technical artifact of the sequencing pipeline. A later analysis found that TCR association rates varied across HLA loci, with DRB1 alleles showing the most associated TCRs and HLA-C alleles the fewest. The authors suggested that the approach could potentially be generalized to other disease states and immunological phenotypes. In both the original and validation cohorts, the classifier was reported to diagnose cytomegalovirus status with high specificity and sensitivity. In a later genetic analysis, fewer N-insertions in productive TCRs were reported among donors in an Asian-associated ancestry cluster than the 666-donor mean. Correlated functional status among segregating V segments might reflect linkage disequilibrium, but an unknown experimental factor could not be ruled out. When HLA alleles, especially DR and DQ, strongly co-occurred, TCR associations were difficult to assign to individual alleles. A later analysis reported that several top co-occurrence clusters appeared linked to parvovirus B19, influenza, CMV and Epstein-Barr virus. Because counts were too low, some 16 rarely observed V segments, including chromosome 9 orphons, were excluded from the earlier analysis of roughly 580 of the donors. A further reported finding was that TCR beta sequences accurately predicted the HLA-A and HLA-B alleles for most subjects in the first cohort. CMV serostatus was the only immune exposure information available for the cohort. The study gave a list of 150 to 200 TCR beta chains associated with cytomegalovirus. At a false discovery rate of 0.05, a later analysis linked 15,000 to 20,000 TCR beta sequences to specific HLA alleles. V-gene and J-gene trimming of TCR beta chains was associated with a missense DCLRE1C variant in a later genetic analysis, and the association was replicated in an independent cohort. In a later analysis, HLA-associated TCR beta chains showed more clonal expansion and lower generation probabilities than non-associated chains that were equally common. A few of the identified cytomegalovirus-associated TCR beta chains were confirmed in vitro to be specific for cytomegalovirus antigens. According to a later analysis, most CMV-associated TCR beta chains appeared to be HLA-restricted, and the HLA associations seemed to be driven largely by CMV exposure. In this cohort, only TCR beta chains were sequenced, and detectable features were limited by the absence of alpha or paired-chain data. Most TCR sequences were observed very rarely across donors, whereas some public TCRs were present in many individuals. In an earlier analysis of about 540 of the donors, most TCR beta V segments were observed in productive rearrangements about 90% or about 30% of the time, broadly matching IMGT annotations. The presence/absence analyses assumed that sequencing depth was roughly uniform across donors, and that assumption may not be true. Because some donors lacked HLA typing at each locus, the association tests relied only on the typed subset. The 87-base-pair reads could not distinguish some IMGT-functional V segments, including TRBV6-2 and TRBV6-3, so those segments were excluded.

Recombination connected TRBV7-6 to TRBJ2-3, and possibly TRBD2, on 5 matching bases. The sequence came from a woman in her 30s in good health and CMV-seropositive. Sequences were obtained from PBMCs. The encoded CDR3 is CASRISGGDTQYF. The nucleotide sequence is given as TGTGCCAGCAGGATAAGCGGAGGAGATACGCAGTATTTT.